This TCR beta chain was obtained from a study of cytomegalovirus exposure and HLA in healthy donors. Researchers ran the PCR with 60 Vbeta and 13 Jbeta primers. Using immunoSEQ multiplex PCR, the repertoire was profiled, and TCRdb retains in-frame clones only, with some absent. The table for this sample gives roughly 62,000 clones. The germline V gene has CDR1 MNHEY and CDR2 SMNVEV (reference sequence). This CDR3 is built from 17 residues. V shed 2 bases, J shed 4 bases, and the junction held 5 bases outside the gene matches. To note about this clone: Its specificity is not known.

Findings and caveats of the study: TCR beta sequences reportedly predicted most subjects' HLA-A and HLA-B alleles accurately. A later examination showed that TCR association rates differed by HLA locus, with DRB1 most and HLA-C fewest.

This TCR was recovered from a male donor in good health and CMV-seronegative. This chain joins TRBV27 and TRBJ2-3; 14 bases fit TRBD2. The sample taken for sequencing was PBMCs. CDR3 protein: CASSLPSTSGGADTQYF. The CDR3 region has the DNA TGTGCCAGCAGTTTACCGTCGACTAGCGGGGGGGCAGATACGCAGTATTTT.